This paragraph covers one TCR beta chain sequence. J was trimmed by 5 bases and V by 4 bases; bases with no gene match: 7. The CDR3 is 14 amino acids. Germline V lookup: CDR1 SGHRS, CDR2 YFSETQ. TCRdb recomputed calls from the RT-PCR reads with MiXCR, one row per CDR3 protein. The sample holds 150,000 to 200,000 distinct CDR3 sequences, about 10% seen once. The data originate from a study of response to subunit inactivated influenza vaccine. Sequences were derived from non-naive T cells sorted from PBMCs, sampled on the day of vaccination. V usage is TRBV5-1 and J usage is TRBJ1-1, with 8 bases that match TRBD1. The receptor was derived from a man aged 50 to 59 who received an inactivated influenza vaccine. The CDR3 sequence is CASSGGTGGTEAFF. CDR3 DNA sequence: TGCGCCAGCAGCGGCGGGACAGGTGGGACTGAAGCTTTCTTT.